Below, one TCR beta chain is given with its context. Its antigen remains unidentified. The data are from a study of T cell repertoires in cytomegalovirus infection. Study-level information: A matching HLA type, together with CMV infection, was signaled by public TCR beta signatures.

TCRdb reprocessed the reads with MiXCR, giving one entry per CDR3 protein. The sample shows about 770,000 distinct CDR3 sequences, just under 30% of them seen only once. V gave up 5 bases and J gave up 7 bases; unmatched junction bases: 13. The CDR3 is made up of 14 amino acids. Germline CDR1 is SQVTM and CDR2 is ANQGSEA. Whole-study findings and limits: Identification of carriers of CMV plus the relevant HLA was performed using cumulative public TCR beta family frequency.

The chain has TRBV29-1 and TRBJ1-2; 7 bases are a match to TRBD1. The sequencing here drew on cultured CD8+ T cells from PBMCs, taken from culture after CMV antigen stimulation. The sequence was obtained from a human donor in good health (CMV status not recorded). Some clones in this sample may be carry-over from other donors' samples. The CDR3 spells CSVRDRVVKGGYTF. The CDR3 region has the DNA TGCAGCGTTCGTGACAGGGTGGTTAAAGGTGGCTACACCTTC.